The source of this T cell receptor (beta chain) is a study of cytomegalovirus exposure and HLA in healthy donors. Study details: Samples from HLA-typed donors yielded around 79 million unique TCRs in an early data release.

This CDR3 has 17 residues. Trimming stripped 3 bases from V and 7 bases from J, with 19 bases between. CDR1 is MDHEN and CDR2 is SYDVKM in the germline V gene. It was with 60 Vbeta and 13 Jbeta primers that the PCR ran. The protocol was immunoSEQ multiplex PCR, while the TCRdb copy is restricted to in-frame clones and leaves out a portion. The profile shows over 200,000 clones, 70% of them singletons. The receptor was derived from a man in his forties or fifties in good health and CMV-seropositive. The chain uses TRBV28 and TRBJ1-6; possible D gene TRBD1, 6 bases. Sample: PBMCs. CDR3 nucleotide sequence: TGTGCCAGCAGTTTTAGGAGGCAGGGGAGGGGGAATTCACCCCTCCACTTT. Translating it yields CASSFRRQGRGNSPLHF.